The 28 T cell receptor beta chains reported below all come from one sample, sequenced in a study of T cells in localized non-small cell lung cancer (dated by TCRdb to about 2020). The library was made by the immunoSEQ multiplex PCR assay. This is the immuneACCESS table as TCRdb keeps it, with only in-frame sequences that have V and J called. A part of the clones is gone; compared with another copy, unresolved V genes explain less than half, and the rest is unexplained. The sample table shows about 25,000 clones, and around 90% are seen once. The ten top clones hold 13% to 15% of the sample. The sequencing here drew on peripheral blood, taken before any cancer treatment. These receptors all stem from a man aged 40 to 70 with stage III squamous cell lung carcinoma.

The V call is TRBV19, the J call TRBJ2-5, with D perhaps matching TRBD2 (5 bases). This CDR3 region has 19 residues. Trimming stripped 4 bases from V and 1 base from J, with 25 bases between. Germline CDR1 reads LNHDA; CDR2 reads SQIVND (reference sequence). The CDR3 loop reads CASSTWAYEARGPQETQYF. The CDR3 bases are TGTGCCAGTAGTACGTGGGCCTACGAGGCCCGGGGTCCCCAAGAGACCCAGTACTTC.

This sequence joins TRBV5-4 and TRBJ1-1, with TRBD1 matching over 9 bases. The CDR3 runs to 11 residues. Germline V lookup: CDR1 SGHNT, CDR2 YYREEE (reference sequence). V lost 4 bases to trimming and J lost 11 bases; unmatched junction nucleotides: 3. The CDR3 here is CASSPGQGAFF. The CDR3 nucleotides read TGTGCCAGCAGCCCAGGACAGGGGGCTTTCTTT.

The chain links TRBV9 to TRBJ1-2; D possibly corresponds to TRBD1 (6 bases). Germline V lookup: CDR1 SGDLS, CDR2 YYNGEE. The V end lost 0 bases, the J end lost 3 bases, and 12 bases lay between the germline ends. The CDR3 has 15 amino acids. The CDR3 region is CASSVEGGAYYGYTF. CDR3 coding DNA: TGTGCCAGCAGCGTAGAGGGGGGGGCCTACTATGGCTACACCTTC.

The chain recombines TRBV7-3 with TRBJ2-2, with 7 bases identical to TRBD1. From germline, CDR1 is SGHTA and CDR2 FQGTGA. The CDR3 spans 14 residues. V lost 4 bases and J lost 3; bases outside the gene matches: 2. The CDR3 DNA reads as TGTGCCAGCAGCTGGGGACAGTACACCGGGGAGCTGTTTTTT. Translated: CASSWGQYTGELFF.

The DNA for the CDR3 is TGTGCCAGCAGCCTGGGGACAGTGGCCGGCTACGAGCAGTACTTC. This codes for CASSLGTVAGYEQYF. The chain uses TRBV7-3 and TRBJ2-7; TRBD1 agrees at 7 bases. Losses at the gene ends were 5 bases for V and 3 bases for J; bases not matched to a gene: 10. Germline loops: CDR1 SGHTA, CDR2 FQGTGA. This CDR3 has 15 residues.

The chain employs TRBV5-8 and TRBJ1-1, with D maybe TRBD1 (6 bases). The CDR3 has 14 residues. The germline CDR1 and CDR2 sequences are SGHTS and YDEGEE. Trimming removed 0 bases at V and 3 bases at J, with 9 bases between. CDR3 amino acids: CASSLEGVHTEAFF. For the CDR3, the DNA is TGTGCCAGCAGCTTGGAGGGGGTCCACACTGAAGCTTTCTTT.

V gene TRBV2 combines with J gene TRBJ2-2; D remains unclear. CDR3 size: 14 residues. Trimming took 7 bases from V and 0 from J, leaving 9 bases between them. CDR1 and CDR2 (germline): SNHLY, FYNNEI. CDR3 nucleotide sequence: TGTGCCAGCATGGGGAACCCGAACACCGGGGAGCTGTTTTTT. This translates into CASMGNPNTGELFF.

The chain combines TRBV28 with TRBJ2-2; no definite D call. CDR3 length: 13 residues. Germline-derived CDR1 and CDR2 are MDHEN and SYDVKM. Between the trimmed V and J ends, which lost 2 bases and 6 bases, there was a span of 7 bases. In nucleotides, the CDR3 is TGTGCCAGCAGTTTAACCGCGCCCGGGGAGCTGTTTTTT. As protein: CASSLTAPGELFF.

The V and J genes are TRBV7-2 and TRBJ1-2; D not resolved. Germline loops: CDR1 SGHTA, CDR2 FQGNSA. The CDR3 is 15 amino acids. Trimming shortened V by 5 bases and J by 2 bases, and 15 bases separated the two germline ends. The CDR3 is CASSRLTDMNYGYTF. The DNA of the CDR3 is TGTGCCAGCAGCAGACTCACAGACATGAACTATGGCTACACCTTC. The whole variable domain, filled in from reference TRBV7-2 and TRBJ1-2, reads GAGVSQSPSNKVTEKGKDVELRCDPISGHTALYWYRQSLGQGLEFLIYFQGNSAPDKSGLPSDRFSAERTGGSVSTLTIQRTQQEDSAVYLCASSRLTDMNYGYTFGSGTRLTVV.

The J gene is TRBJ2-3, the V gene TRBV9; 11 bases map to TRBD2. This CDR3 spans 15 amino acids. The junction had 3 bases not matched to a gene; V was cut back by 3 bases and J by 3 bases. Germline CDR1 SGDLS, CDR2 YYNGEE. The CDR3: CASSETSGGTDTQYF. For the CDR3, the DNA is TGTGCCAGCAGCGAAACTAGCGGGGGTACAGATACGCAGTATTTT.

The chain carries TRBV7-3 and TRBJ2-3, with D possibly matching TRBD1 (6 bases). The CDR3 has 15 residues. Germline V gene sequence: CDR1 SGHTA, CDR2 FQGTGA. The V end was cut by 5 bases, the J end by 2 bases, with 14 bases between. The CDR3 loop is CASSLQGPYTDTQYF. The CDR3 DNA reads as TGTGCCAGCAGCCTACAGGGTCCTTACACAGATACGCAGTATTTT.

The V gene is TRBV7-2, the J gene TRBJ2-1; maybe TRBD2 (5 bases). This CDR3 region has 12 residues. Germline CDR1 is SGHTA and CDR2 is FQGNSA. Trimming pared 5 bases from V and 8 bases from J, leaving 10 bases between. CDR3 coding DNA: TGTGCCAGCAGCCTCGCGAGGGATGAGCAGTTCTTC. It yields the protein CASSLARDEQFF.

Comment on this clone: Relative to the germline gene, one junction end is altered; a read error may explain this. The rearrangement uses TRBV4-1 and TRBJ2-2; D ambiguous. CDR3 length: 15 residues. Germline lookup yields CDR1 MGHRA and CDR2 YSYEKL. The CDR3 nucleotides are TGCGCCAGCACCCAAACGCTAGTCGGCACCGGGGAGCTGTTTTTT. Its protein product is CASTQTLVGTGELFF.

The chain has TRBV28 and TRBJ1-2; D is possibly TRBD1 (6 bases). The CDR3 has 13 amino acids. Germline loops: CDR1 MDHEN, CDR2 SYDVKM. V was trimmed by 2 bases and J by 5 bases, leaving 9 bases between them. In DNA form, the CDR3 reads TGTGCCAGCAGTTTAATGGGGGCGTATGGCTACACCTTC. This sequence encodes CASSLMGAYGYTF.

This clone was counted once. The rearrangement links TRBV7-3 to TRBJ2-1; D remains unclear. Germline V CDR1 and CDR2: SGHTA, FQGTGA. The CDR3 sequence is 15 residues long. Trimming took 6 bases from V and 0 from J, leaving 12 bases between them. In nucleotides, the CDR3 is TGTGCCAGCAGTTCTACTGGCAGCTCCTACAATGAGCAGTTCTTC. As protein: CASSSTGSSYNEQFF.

This clone came up a few times. DNA of the CDR3: TGCGCCAGCAGCTTGGGGTTTGAAACCGGGGAGCTGTTTTTT. Translating gives CASSLGFETGELFF. The rearrangement uses TRBV5-1 and TRBJ2-2; D remains unclear. V lost 0 bases, J lost 5 bases, and 8 bases lay in between. The CDR3 runs to 14 residues. Germline V gene data show CDR1 as SGHRS and CDR2 as YFSETQ.

The V and J genes are TRBV4-1 and TRBJ2-5, with 8 bases that match TRBD2. V lost 0 bases, J lost 5 bases, and 11 bases stayed unmatched. Germline-derived CDR1 and CDR2 are MGHRA and YSYEKL. The CDR3 sequence is 17 residues long. The CDR3 coding sequence is TGCGCCAGCAGCCAAGATCATCCGGGGGGGATGTCGGAGACCCAGTACTTC. Protein: CASSQDHPGGMSETQYF.

This rearrangement joins TRBV6-1 to TRBJ1-2, with a possible D match to TRBD1 (5 bases). CDR1 MNHNS and CDR2 SASEGT come from the germline V gene. V lost 1 base, J lost 8 bases, and 11 bases lay in between. The CDR3 extends over 13 amino acids. The CDR3: CASSEDRRLGYTF. CDR3 coding DNA: TGTGCCAGCAGTGAAGACAGGCGGCTCGGCTACACCTTC.

This sequence joins TRBV9 and TRBJ1-1; no clear D gene. Germline V gives CDR1 SGDLS, CDR2 YYNGEE. There are 14 residues in the CDR3. Deletions cut 0 bases from V and 5 bases from J, with 11 bases between. CDR3 amino acids: CASSVAASETEAFF. The CDR3 coding sequence is TGTGCCAGCAGCGTAGCCGCCTCGGAGACTGAAGCTTTCTTT.

The rearrangement uses TRBV6-7 and TRBJ1-1; the match to TRBD1 covers 10 bases. TRBV6-7 is treated as an ORF (open reading frame) with a function not yet certain. The CDR3 is 14 residues long. After removal of 2 bases from V and 9 bases from J, the junction contained 6 bases not matched to a gene. The CDR3 protein is CASSYGTGAYKAFF. CDR3 DNA: TGTGCCAGCAGTTACGGGACAGGGGCCTACAAAGCTTTCTTT.

This clone has just one count. The V gene is TRBV11-1, the J gene TRBJ1-3; no reliable D call. The length of the CDR3 is 12 residues. Germline CDR1 reads SGHAT; CDR2 reads FQDESV (reference sequence). V lost 8 bases and J lost 2, with 7 bases in between. CDR3: CASAEAGNTIYF. The CDR3 DNA reads TGTGCCAGCGCGGAGGCTGGAAACACCATATATTTT. Based on the CDR3 plus reference TRBV11-1 and TRBJ1-3, the full variable domain is EAEVAQSPRYKITEKSQAVAFWCDPISGHATLYWYRQILGQGPELLVQFQDESVVDDSQLPKDRFSAERLKGVDSTLKIQPAELGDSAMYLCASAEAGNTIYFGEGSWLTVV.

The V and J genes are TRBV2 and TRBJ2-7, with D hard to call. V lost 5 bases and J 1 base, leaving 12 bases between the germline ends. The CDR3 has 14 residues. Germline V gives CDR1 SNHLY, CDR2 FYNNEI. The CDR3 DNA is TGTGCCAGCAGTCCGGGTCGATATTCCTACGAGCAGTACTTC. This translates into CASSPGRYSYEQYF. Using reference TRBV2 and TRBJ2-7 for the parts outside the CDR3, the full variable domain is EPEVTQTPSHQVTQMGQEVILRCVPISNHLYFYWYRQILGQKVEFLVSFYNNEISEKSEIFDDQFSVERPDGSNFTLKIRSTKLEDSAMYFCASSPGRYSYEQYFGPGTRLTVT.

The gene calls are TRBV7-3 and TRBJ2-3; perhaps TRBD2 as D (5 bases). Trimming removed 3 bases from V and 4 bases from J, with 8 bases in between. This CDR3 contains 13 residues. Germline assignment: CDR1 SGHTA and CDR2 FQGTGA. DNA of the CDR3: TGTGCCAGCAGCTTGGATAGCGCAGATACGCAGTATTTT. It specifies CASSLDSADTQYF. The complete variable domain, with remaining parts taken from reference TRBV7-3 and TRBJ2-3, reads GAGVSQTPSNKVTEKGKYVELRCDPISGHTALYWYRQSLGQGPEFLIYFQGTGAADDSGLPNDRFFAVRPEGSVSTLKIQRTERGDSAVYLCASSLDSADTQYFGPGTRLTVL.

This chain joins TRBV5-6 and TRBJ1-1; D gene uncertain. In germline, CDR1 is SGHDT, CDR2 YYEEEE. The CDR3 is made up of 15 amino acids. V was clipped by 0 bases and J by 1 base, with 10 bases between them. CDR3 region: CASSLGGEGNTEAFF. DNA for the CDR3: TGTGCCAGCAGCTTGGGTGGGGAGGGGAACACTGAAGCTTTCTTT. Supplemented by reference TRBV5-6 and TRBJ1-1, the full variable domain reads DAGVTQSPTHLIKTRGQQVTLRCSPKSGHDTVSWYQQALGQGPQFIFQYYEEEERQRGNFPDRFSGHQFPNYSSELNVNALLLGDSALYLCASSLGGEGNTEAFFGQGTRLTVV.

This clone appeared a single time. The rearrangement uses TRBV4-1 and TRBJ2-5; 12 positions agree with TRBD2. V lost 2 bases to trimming and J lost 4 bases; unmatched junction nucleotides: 2. Germline V gene data show CDR1 as MGHRA and CDR2 as YSYEKL. The length of the CDR3 is 15 residues. CDR3 region: CASSQLAGGPETQYF. CDR3 DNA: TGCGCCAGCAGCCAACTAGCGGGGGGGCCAGAGACCCAGTACTTC.

This chain uses TRBV7-9 with TRBJ2-3; D not certain. There are 12 residues in the CDR3. V was cut by 1 base and J by 7 bases, with 6 bases left in between. Germline lookup yields CDR1 SEHNR and CDR2 FQNEAQ (reference sequence). CDR3 sequence reads: CASSLGPYTQYF. DNA of the CDR3: TGTGCCAGCAGCTTAGGCCCTTATACGCAGTATTTT.

The J gene is TRBJ2-5, the V gene TRBV2; D remains ambiguous. The CDR3 spans 10 residues. Trimming cost V 6 bases and J 5 bases, with 4 bases left between them. Germline CDR1 is SNHLY and CDR2 is FYNNEI. This chain's CDR3 is CASSVETQYF. As DNA, the CDR3 is TGTGCCAGCAGCGTTGAGACCCAGTACTTC.

J is TRBJ2-2 and V is TRBV28; TRBD1 is a possible D gene (6 bases). The CDR3 covers 16 residues. Germline V gene lookup returns CDR1 MDHEN and CDR2 SYDVKM. The V end was cut by 5 bases, the J end by 2 bases, with 15 bases between. CDR3 coding DNA: TGTGCCAGCAGTCCAACCGGGACACAAAACACCGGGGAGCTGTTTTTT. Its protein is CASSPTGTQNTGELFF.